This T cell receptor (beta chain) was sequenced in a study of neurological immune-mediated disorders. Notes on the study in general: The greatest TCR clonal expansion occurred in HTLV-1-associated myelopathy and the least in multiple sclerosis, which fell below healthy controls.

Synthesis of cDNA used 5'RACE (with 10-nucleotide random UMIs). A single run covered 15-18 subjects with over 180 million TCR-beta sequences. Each CDR3 protein gets one entry after TCRdb re-called the 5' RACE reads with MiXCR. The sample lists tens of thousands of distinct CDR3 sequences, 5.2% occurring once. This clonotype was recorded many times. The antigen remains unidentified. CDR3 length: 15 amino acids. Trimming took 4 bases from V and 0 from J, leaving 9 bases between them. The sequence derives from a man aged 18 to 35 with multiple sclerosis. The chain combines TRBV12-3 or TRBV12-4 with TRBJ1-4; D perhaps matches TRBD1 (5 bases). Sequences were obtained from PBMCs. CDR3 residues: CASSSRQTTNEKLFF. Written as DNA, the CDR3 is TGTGCCAGCAGTTCTAGACAGACAACTAATGAAAAACTGTTTTTT.